The T cell receptor beta chain under discussion was sequenced for a study of preoperative IRX-2 immunotherapy in early breast cancer. The table came from immunoSEQ multiplex PCR; TCRdb's copy has only in-frame clones and leaves some out. The sample has 95,000 to 100,000 clones, 86% seen once. CDR1 is SGHNT, CDR2 YENEEA, per germline. V trimming: 5 bases; J trimming: 8 bases; junction bases outside the gene matches: 12. The CDR3 is made up of 17 amino acids. Treatment: preoperative locoregional IRX-2 cytokine immunotherapy. This phase Ib study tested locoregional IRX-2 cytokine immunotherapy given before surgery.

This receptor was identified in a human donor with breast cancer. The J gene is TRBJ2-1, the V gene TRBV11-3, with 13 bases that match TRBD2. The input for sequencing was tumor tissue, taken after IRX-2 immunotherapy. In nucleotides, the CDR3 is TGTGCCAGCAGCCAACGACTAGCGGGAGGAGTTACGGATGAGCAGTTCTTC. Protein product: CASSQRLAGGVTDEQFF.